The following is a T cell receptor (beta chain) sequence with its context. Antigen unknown. These data originate in a study of T-cell memory formation after mild COVID-19. Study-wide context: TCR clusters largely stayed donor specific. Study-wide results and limits: Clonal second-wave expansions that peaked on day 37 had unconfirmed SARS-CoV-2 specificity.

The CDR3 spans 17 residues. V lost 4 bases and J lost 2; bases outside the gene matches: 8. Germline V gene data show CDR1 as MGHDK and CDR2 as SYGVNS. TCR alpha and TCR beta cDNA libraries carrying sample barcodes and UMIs were produced by 5'RACE using constant-segment primers. TCRdb ran MiXCR on the 5' RACE reads and lists one entry per CDR3 protein. The sample consists of just over 150,000 distinct CDR3 sequences, about 28% of them appearing once. The chain has TRBV25-1 and TRBJ2-6; 7 bases are shared with TRBD1. The receptor's source is an adult woman who had mild COVID-19 (a few samples of this study predate the infection). Cell type and time point are not known. Sequencing was carried out using PBMCs or a T cell subset sorted from them (not recorded which). CDR3 nucleotide sequence: TGTGCCAGCAGTGTCCAACAGGGGTCGCCTGGGGCCAACGTCCTGACTTTC. Translating it yields CASSVQQGSPGANVLTF.